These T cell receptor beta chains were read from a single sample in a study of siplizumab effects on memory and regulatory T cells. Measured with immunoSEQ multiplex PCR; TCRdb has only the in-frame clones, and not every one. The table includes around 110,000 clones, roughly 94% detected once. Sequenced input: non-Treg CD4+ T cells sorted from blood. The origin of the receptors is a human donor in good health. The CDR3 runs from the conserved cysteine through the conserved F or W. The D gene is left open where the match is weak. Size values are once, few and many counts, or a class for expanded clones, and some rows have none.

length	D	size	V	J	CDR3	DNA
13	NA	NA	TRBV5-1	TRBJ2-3	CASSLGATDTQYF	TGCGCCAGCAGCTTAGGAGCTACAGATACGCAGTATTTT
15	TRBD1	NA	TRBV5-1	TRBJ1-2	CASSPGLDRAEGYTF	TGCGCCAGCAGCCCCGGATTAGACAGGGCGGAGGGCTACACCTTC
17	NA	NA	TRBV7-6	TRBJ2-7	CASSLGFQRLSSYEQYF	TGTGCCAGCAGCTTAGGGTTCCAGCGCCTCAGCTCCTACGAGCAGTACTTC
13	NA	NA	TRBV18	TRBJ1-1	CASSQGTNTEAFF	TGTGCCAGCTCACAGGGGACGAACACTGAAGCTTTCTTT
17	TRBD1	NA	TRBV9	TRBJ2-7	CASSVGGTGGDSYEQYF	TGTGCCAGCAGCGTAGGAGGGACAGGGGGAGACTCCTACGAGCAGTACTTC
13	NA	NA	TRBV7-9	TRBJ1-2	CASSLGHGNGYTF	TGTGCCAGCAGCTTGGGGCACGGGAATGGCTACACCTTC
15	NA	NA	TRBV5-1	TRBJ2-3	CASRPGTPPPDTQYF	TGCGCCAGCAGACCCGGGACTCCACCCCCAGATACGCAGTATTTT
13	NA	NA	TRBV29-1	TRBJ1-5	CSVGEVGNQPQHF	TGCAGCGTAGGAGAAGTGGGCAATCAGCCCCAGCATTTT
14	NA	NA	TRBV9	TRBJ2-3	CASSVGGFEDTQYF	TGTGCCAGCAGCGTAGGAGGCTTTGAAGATACGCAGTATTTT
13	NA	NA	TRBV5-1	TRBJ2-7	CASRPGLSSGQYF	TGCGCCAGCCGTCCAGGGCTTTCCTCAGGGCAGTACTTC
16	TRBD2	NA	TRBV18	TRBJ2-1	CASSLLSGTSYNEQFF	TGTGCCAGCTCACTACTTAGCGGGACCTCCTACAATGAGCAGTTCTTC
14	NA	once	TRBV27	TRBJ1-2	CASSTLTGGEGYTF	TGTGCCAGCAGCACCCTAACAGGAGGGGAGGGCTACACCTTC
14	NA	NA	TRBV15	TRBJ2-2	CATSGRLFTGELFF	TGTGCCACCAGCGGAAGACTTTTCACCGGGGAGCTGTTTTTT
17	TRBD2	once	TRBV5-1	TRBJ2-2	CASSSAEAGGNTGELFF	TGCGCCAGCAGTTCCGCTGAAGCGGGGGGGAACACCGGGGAGCTGTTTTTT
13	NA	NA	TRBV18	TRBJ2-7	CASSPGGGGEQYF	TGTGCCAGCTCACCCGGCGGAGGGGGCGAGCAGTACTTC
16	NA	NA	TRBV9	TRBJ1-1	CASSVGSGAMNTEAFF	TGTGCCAGCAGCGTGGGGTCAGGGGCCATGAACACTGAAGCTTTCTTT
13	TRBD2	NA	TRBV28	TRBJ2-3	CASRPGLTDTQYF	TGTGCCAGCCGCCCGGGACTAACAGATACGCAGTATTTT
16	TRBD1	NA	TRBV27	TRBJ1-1	CASSLSILRDRDLVFF	TGTGCCAGCAGTTTGTCTATACTCCGGGACAGGGATTTGGTTTTCTTT
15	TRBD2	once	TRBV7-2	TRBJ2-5	CASSLAASGGETQYF	TGTGCCAGCAGCTTAGCGGCTAGCGGGGGGGAGACCCAGTACTTC
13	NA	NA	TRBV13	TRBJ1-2	CASSRADNYGYTF	TGTGCCAGCAGCCGAGCTGACAACTATGGCTACACCTTC
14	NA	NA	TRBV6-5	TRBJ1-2	CASSQQGIIYGYTF	TGTGCCAGCAGTCAGCAGGGGATAATCTATGGCTACACCTTC
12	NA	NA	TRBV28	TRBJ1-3	CASSGLGNTIYF	TGTGCCAGCAGTGGGCTGGGAAACACCATATATTTT
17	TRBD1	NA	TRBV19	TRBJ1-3	CASSILRQGHSGNTIYF	TGTGCCAGTAGTATCCTCCGACAGGGACACTCTGGAAACACCATATATTTT
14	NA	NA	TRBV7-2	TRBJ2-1	CASSLDGTYNEQFF	TGTGCCAGCAGCTTAGACGGTACCTACAATGAGCAGTTCTTC
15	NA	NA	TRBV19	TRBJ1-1	CASTPGQTVVTEAFF	TGTGCCAGTACCCCCGGCCAGACGGTCGTTACTGAAGCTTTCTTT
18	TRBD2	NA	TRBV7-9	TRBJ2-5	CASSLRSSSGRAAETQYF	TGTGCCAGCAGCTTACGGTCTTCTAGCGGGAGGGCCGCGGAGACCCAGTACTTC
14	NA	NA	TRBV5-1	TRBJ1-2	CASSLVEGGYGYTF	TGCGCCAGCAGCTTGGTAGAGGGAGGTTATGGCTACACCTTC
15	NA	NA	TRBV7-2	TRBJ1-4	CASSIRRSINEKLFF	TGTGCCAGCAGCATACGACGGAGCATTAATGAAAAACTGTTTTTT
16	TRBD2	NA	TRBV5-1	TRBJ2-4	CASSLAGTSGANIQYF	TGCGCCAGCAGCTTGGCGGGGACTAGCGGGGCAAACATTCAGTACTTC
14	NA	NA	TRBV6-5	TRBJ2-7	CASSYRRESYEQYF	TGTGCCAGCAGTTACCGGAGGGAGAGCTACGAGCAGTACTTC
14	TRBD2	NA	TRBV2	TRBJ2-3	CASRLAGGTDTQYF	TGTGCCAGCAGGCTAGCGGGGGGCACAGATACGCAGTATTTT
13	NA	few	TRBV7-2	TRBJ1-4	CASSKTTKEKLFF	TGTGCCAGCAGCAAAACCACCAAAGAAAAACTGTTTTTT
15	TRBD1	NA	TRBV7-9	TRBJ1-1	CATLLPQGRKTEAFF	TGTGCCACCCTCCTCCCACAGGGGAGGAAAACTGAAGCTTTCTTT
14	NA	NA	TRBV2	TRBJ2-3	CASNRVRGTDTQYF	TGTGCCAGCAATAGAGTTCGGGGCACAGATACGCAGTATTTT
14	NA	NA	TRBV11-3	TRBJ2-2	CASSLDPGRGELFF	TGTGCCAGCAGCTTAGATCCGGGTAGAGGGGAGCTGTTTTTT
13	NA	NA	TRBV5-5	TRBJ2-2	CASSLTGSGELFF	TGTGCCAGCAGCTTGACGGGATCCGGGGAGCTGTTTTTT
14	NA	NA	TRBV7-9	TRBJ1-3	CASSGTLSGNTIYF	TGTGCCAGCAGCGGGACCTTATCTGGAAACACCATATATTTT
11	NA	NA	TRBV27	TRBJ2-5	CASSFGKTQYF	TGTGCCAGCAGTTTCGGGAAGACCCAGTACTTC
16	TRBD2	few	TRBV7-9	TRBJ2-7	CASSQKPGTSVYEQYF	TGTGCCAGCAGTCAGAAGCCCGGGACTAGTGTCTACGAGCAGTACTTC
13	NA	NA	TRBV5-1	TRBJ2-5	CASSLQEKETQYF	TGCGCCAGCAGCTTACAAGAAAAAGAGACCCAGTACTTC
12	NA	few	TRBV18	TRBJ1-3	CASLSPGNTIYF	TGTGCCAGTCTTTCTCCTGGAAACACCATATATTTT
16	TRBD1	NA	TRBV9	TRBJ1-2	CASSVELGQNYGGYTF	TGTGCCAGCAGCGTAGAGTTGGGACAGAACTATGGGGGCTACACCTTC